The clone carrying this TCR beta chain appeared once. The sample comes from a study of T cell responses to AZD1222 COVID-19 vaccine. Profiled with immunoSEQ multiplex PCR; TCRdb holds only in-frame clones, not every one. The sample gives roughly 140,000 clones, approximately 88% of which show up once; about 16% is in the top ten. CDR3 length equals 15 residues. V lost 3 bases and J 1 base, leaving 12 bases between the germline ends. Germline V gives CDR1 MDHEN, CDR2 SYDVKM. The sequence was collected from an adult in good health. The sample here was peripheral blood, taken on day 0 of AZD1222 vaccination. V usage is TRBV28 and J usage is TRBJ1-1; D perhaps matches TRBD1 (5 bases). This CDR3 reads CASSLSGTENTEAFF. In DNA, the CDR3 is TGTGCCAGCAGTTTGTCCGGGACGGAGAACACTGAAGCTTTCTTT. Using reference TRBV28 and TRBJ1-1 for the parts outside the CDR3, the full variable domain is DVKVTQSSRYLVKRTGEKVFLECVQDMDHENMFWYRQDPGLGLRLIYFSYDVKMKEKGDIPEGYSVSREKKERFSLILESASTNQTSMYLCASSLSGTENTEAFFGQGTRLTVV.